This passage covers 10 T cell receptor beta chains from one sample sequenced in a study of beta chain features in type 1 diabetes. Study results and caveats: TCRB CDR3s from Type 1 diabetes patients were moderately but significantly shorter in all four CD4+ subsets.

No cognate antigen is known for these TCRs. Sequenced material consisted of expressed TCRB transcripts (all of the isolated RNA was reverse transcribed). Repertoires were generated with immunoSEQ multiplex PCR, while TCRdb's copy carries only in-frame clones and drops some. The table has about 160,000 clones, less than 10% seen once. The source material was central memory CD4+ T cells from blood. These receptors came from a young man with type 1 diabetes.

V usage is TRBV30 and J usage is TRBJ1-2; D is undetermined. The CDR3 is made up of 14 amino acids. Per germline, CDR1 GTSNPN and CDR2 SVGIG (reference sequence). Trimming removed 3 bases at V and 1 base at J, with 12 bases between. This chain's CDR3 is CAWSRVSVNYGYTF. Here the CDR3 DNA reads TGTGCCTGGAGCCGGGTCTCCGTTAACTATGGCTACACCTTC. Using reference TRBV30 and TRBJ1-2 for the parts outside the CDR3, the full variable domain is SQTIHQWPATLVQPVGSPLSLECTVEGTSNPNLYWYRQAAGRGLQLLFYSVGIGQISSEVPQNLSASRPQDRQFILSSKKLLLSDSGFYLCAWSRVSVNYGYTFGSGTRLTVV.

This clone was seen only a few times. The chain is built from TRBV27 and TRBJ2-5; a possible D gene is TRBD2 (6 bases). The CDR3 is 15 residues long. The V end was cut by 8 bases, the J end by 2 bases, with 18 bases between. Germline lookup yields CDR1 MNHEY and CDR2 SMNVEV (reference sequence). The CDR3 is CASSGIVAGQETQYF. CDR3 nucleotides: TGTGCCAGCTCAGGGATAGTGGCGGGGCAAGAGACCCAGTACTTC.

The V and J genes are TRBV15 and TRBJ2-5, with 7 bases aligning to TRBD2. V trimming: 7 bases; J trimming: 0 bases; junction bases outside the gene matches: 8. The CDR3 length is 15 residues. Germline values: CDR1 LNHNV, CDR2 YYDKDF (reference sequence). The CDR3 DNA reads as TGTGCCACCACCGCGAGTAGCGGGTACCAAGAGACCCAGTACTTC. It translates to CATTASSGYQETQYF.

The rearrangement uses TRBV11-2 and TRBJ1-1; TRBD1 agrees at 7 bases. The J segment lost 7 bases and the V segment lost 5 bases, leaving 7 bases of the junction unmatched. This CDR3 comprises 13 residues. CDR1 is SGHAT, CDR2 FQNNGV, per germline. Here the CDR3 reads CASSVRQGLEAFF. The CDR3 DNA reads as TGTGCCAGCAGCGTCAGACAGGGCCTTGAAGCTTTCTTT. The entire variable domain, with the rest obtained from reference TRBV11-2 and TRBJ1-1, is as follows: EAGVAQSPRYKIIEKRQSVAFWCNPISGHATLYWYQQILGQGPKLLIQFQNNGVVDDSQLPKDRFSAERLKGVDSTLKIQPAKLEDSAVYLCASSVRQGLEAFFGQGTRLTVV.

CDR3 region: CASSQDPGFGYTF. The CDR3 DNA is TGTGCCAGCAGCCAAGATCCAGGGTTTGGCTACACCTTC. V gene TRBV4-2 combines with J gene TRBJ1-2; possibly TRBD1 for D (5 bases). The CDR3 is 13 amino acids. V was clipped by 0 bases and J by 7 bases, with 9 bases between them. CDR1 LGHNA and CDR2 YNFKEQ come from the germline V gene.

This clone was recorded a few times. The V gene is TRBV5-1, the J gene TRBJ2-1; TRBD2 agrees at 12 bases. CDR1 is SGHRS and CDR2 is YFSETQ in the germline V gene. CDR3 length: 15 residues. After removal of 4 bases from V and 6 bases from J, the junction contained 5 bases not matched to a gene. CDR3 bases: TGCGCCAGCAGCCCGCGACTAGCGGGGGCCAATGAGCAGTTCTTC. Residues: CASSPRLAGANEQFF.

The rearrangement joins TRBV2 to TRBJ1-2; maybe TRBD1 (6 bases). There are 12 residues in the CDR3. Looked up from germline, CDR1 is SNHLY and CDR2 is FYNNEI. Trimming shortened V by 6 bases and J by 5 bases, and 10 bases separated the two germline ends. In DNA, the CDR3 is TGTGCCAGCAGGGAGAGGGGGTATGGCTACACCTTC. It yields the protein CASRERGYGYTF. Looking up the rest from reference TRBV2 and TRBJ1-2 gives the full variable domain: EPEVTQTPSHQVTQMGQEVILRCVPISNHLYFYWYRQILGQKVEFLVSFYNNEISEKSEIFDDQFSVERPDGSNFTLKIRSTKLEDSAMYFCASRERGYGYTFGSGTRLTVV.

Ten or more counts support this clone. V gene TRBV7-9 combines with J gene TRBJ2-6, with a possible D match to TRBD2 (6 bases). With 2 bases removed from V and 0 bases from J, the gap between germline ends came to 11 bases. Germline V gene data show CDR1 as SEHNR and CDR2 as FQNEAQ (reference sequence). CDR3 length equals 17 residues. The CDR3 spells CASSLRRVSSGANVLTF. The CDR3 DNA sequence: TGTGCCAGCAGCTTAAGGAGGGTTAGCTCTGGGGCCAACGTCCTGACTTTC.

This sequence joins TRBV27 and TRBJ1-6; D is possibly TRBD1 (5 bases). CDR1 is MNHEY, CDR2 SMNVEV, per germline (reference sequence). Trimming removed 1 base from V and 6 bases from J, with 10 bases in between. The CDR3 covers 15 residues. Here the CDR3 reads CASSLYSRGNSPLHF. The CDR3, as DNA: TGTGCCAGCAGTTTATATTCTAGGGGTAATTCACCCCTCCACTTT.

The chain joins TRBV10-3 to TRBJ2-5, with 7 bases fitting TRBD1. The CDR3 extends over 12 amino acids. Per germline, CDR1 ENHRY and CDR2 SYGVKD. V lost 6 bases and J lost 4; bases outside the gene matches: 2. CDR3 protein: CAISDRAETQYF. The CDR3 nucleotides are TGTGCCATCAGCGACAGGGCAGAGACCCAGTACTTC.